The source of this T cell receptor beta chain is a study of T-cell memory formation after mild COVID-19. For the study at large: Among the donors, TCR clusters were largely specific to each donor. Whole-study results and caveats: Contracting CD8+ clones were enriched in EMRA, CD4+ mainly in CM and EM.

In regard to this clonotype: Its antigen is as yet unknown.

Employing constant-segment primers, 5'RACE generated TCR alpha and TCR beta cDNA libraries bearing sample barcodes and UMIs. TCRdb fed the 5' RACE reads into MiXCR, producing one record per CDR3 protein. The data show hundreds of thousands of distinct CDR3 sequences, with approximately 15% seen just once and roughly 8% held by the top ten. Sequenced: PBMCs or a T cell subset sorted from them (not recorded which). This sequence originates from an adult woman who had mild COVID-19 (a few samples of this study predate the infection). Cell type and time point are not known.

CDR3 nucleotides: TGCAGTGCTAGATCGGGACTAGCGGGGGCCCCAGCCAAAAACATTCAGTACTTC. Protein product: CSARSGLAGAPAKNIQYF. The chain links TRBV20-1 to TRBJ2-4; TRBD2 matches at 14 bases. The CDR3 is 18 amino acids. Germline V gene sequence: CDR1 DFQATT, CDR2 SNEGSKA (reference sequence). J was trimmed by 0 bases and V by 2 bases; bases with no gene match: 6.